These 11 T cell receptor beta chains were sequenced from one sample in a study of cytomegalovirus exposure and HLA in healthy donors. The PCR employed 60 Vbeta primers together with 13 Jbeta primers. The repertoire was sequenced with immunoSEQ multiplex PCR; TCRdb's copy has only in-frame clones and lacks some. The table shows 100,000 to 150,000 clones, with around three quarters occurring only once. Sequenced: PBMCs. The origin of the receptors is a man aged 35-49 years in good health and CMV-seronegative.

This clone was found a few times. The chain employs TRBV2 and TRBJ2-1, with a tentative D call TRBD1 (5 bases). This CDR3 is built from 15 residues. Germline CDR1 SNHLY, CDR2 FYNNEI. Trimming took 6 bases from V and 7 from J, leaving 19 bases between them. The CDR3 region is CASSVLGPPVNEQFF. CDR3 DNA: TGTGCCAGCAGCGTTTTGGGGCCCCCTGTGAATGAGCAGTTCTTC.

The chain employs TRBV7-9 and TRBJ1-5; 8 bases are shared with TRBD1. V was pared by 4 bases and J by 7 bases, with 9 bases of the junction left unmatched. The CDR3 has 15 amino acids. Germline V gene sequence: CDR1 SEHNR, CDR2 FQNEAQ (reference sequence). In DNA, the CDR3 is TGTGCCAGCAGCTCCGGACAGGGAAATGGACAGCCCCAGCATTTT. Translated: CASSSGQGNGQPQHF.

This clone was detected only a few times. The chain uses TRBV11-2 and TRBJ2-3, with TRBD2 matching 13 bases. V was pared by 5 bases and J by 4 bases, with 9 bases of the junction left unmatched. CDR3 length equals 17 residues. From germline, CDR1 is SGHAT and CDR2 FQNNGV. The CDR3, as DNA: TGTGCCAGCAGCAAGCGGACTAGCGGGGGTTGGGCAGATACGCAGTATTTT. This codes for CASSKRTSGGWADTQYF.

This sequence joins TRBV2 and TRBJ2-3; TRBD2 aligns across 13 bases. Germline CDR1 SNHLY, CDR2 FYNNEI. The CDR3 is made up of 15 amino acids. The V and J ends lost 5 bases and 6 bases, in that order; junction bases with no gene match: 5. CDR3 region: CASSTPGLAGDTQYF. CDR3 nucleotide sequence: TGTGCCAGCAGTACTCCGGGACTAGCGGGGGATACGCAGTATTTT. The entire variable domain, with the rest obtained from reference TRBV2 and TRBJ2-3, is as follows: EPEVTQTPSHQVTQMGQEVILRCVPISNHLYFYWYRQILGQKVEFLVSFYNNEISEKSEIFDDQFSVERPDGSNFTLKIRSTKLEDSAMYFCASSTPGLAGDTQYFGPGTRLTVL.

This rearrangement joins TRBV11-2 to TRBJ1-2, with a weak D call TRBD1 (5 bases). Germline V gene lookup returns CDR1 SGHAT and CDR2 FQNNGV. The germline V and J ends were trimmed by 5 bases and 5 bases, with 12 bases remaining between them. CDR3 size: 13 residues. CDR3 DNA sequence: TGTGCCAGCAGCCAAGACAGCTTGTATGGCTACACCTTC. Translation: CASSQDSLYGYTF.

This rearrangement joins TRBV19 to TRBJ2-1; possible D gene TRBD1, 6 bases. Per germline, CDR1 LNHDA and CDR2 SQIVND (reference sequence). Trimming shortened V by 6 bases and J by 1 base, and 16 bases separated the two germline ends. The CDR3 extends over 16 amino acids. For the CDR3, the DNA is TGTGCCAGTAGCTTTTTCCAGGGGATTTCCTACAATGAGCAGTTCTTC. Protein product: CASSFFQGISYNEQFF.

The gene calls are TRBV7-3 and TRBJ1-1; 9 nucleotides line up with TRBD1. This CDR3 has 14 residues. V gave up 4 bases and J gave up 4 bases; unmatched junction bases: 4. Germline CDR1 and CDR2: SGHTA and FQGTGA. CDR3 in amino acids: CASSSQGALTEAFF. The CDR3 nucleotides are TGTGCCAGCAGCTCACAGGGGGCACTCACTGAAGCTTTCTTT.

V and J are TRBV7-2 and TRBJ2-3; perhaps TRBD1 as D (6 bases). Germline-derived CDR1 and CDR2 are SGHTA and FQGNSA. The germline V and J ends were trimmed by 2 bases and 5 bases, with 17 bases remaining between them. The CDR3 contains 16 residues. The CDR3, as DNA: TGTGCCAGCAGCTTATTCCAGGGGCGCTTAGGAGATACGCAGTATTTT. It codes for CASSLFQGRLGDTQYF.

The V and J genes are TRBV5-8 and TRBJ1-5; tentative D call: TRBD1 (6 bases). Germline V gene sequence: CDR1 SGHTS, CDR2 YDEGEE. CDR3 length equals 14 residues. The V and J ends lost 2 bases and 4 bases respectively, with 10 bases between them. CDR3 nucleotide sequence: TGTGCCAGCAGCTTCGGACAGATAAATCAGCCCCAGCATTTT. Protein: CASSFGQINQPQHF.

V usage is TRBV29-1 and J usage is TRBJ1-1; D gene unclear. Trimming took 0 bases from V and 5 from J, leaving 7 bases between them. The CDR3 loop spans 12 amino acids. CDR1 and CDR2 (germline): SQVTM, ANQGSEA. The CDR3, as DNA: TGCAGCGTTGAAGAGGGCGGGACTGAAGCTTTCTTT. Protein sequence: CSVEEGGTEAFF.

This clone was observed a single time. The chain joins TRBV19 to TRBJ1-2; maybe TRBD1 (5 bases). V was clipped by 6 bases and J by 7 bases, with 12 bases between them. From germline, CDR1 is LNHDA and CDR2 SQIVND (reference sequence). This CDR3 contains 12 residues. This chain's CDR3 is CASRQAPSGYTF. As DNA, the CDR3 is TGTGCCAGTAGACAGGCGCCCTCTGGCTACACCTTC.